A selection of T cell receptor beta chains follows, all from one sample in a study of beta chain features in type 1 diabetes. Using immunoSEQ multiplex PCR, the repertoire was profiled, and TCRdb retains in-frame clones only, with some absent. This table has some 350,000 clones, over 8.5% appearing once. Sequencing used central memory CD4+ T cells from blood. The receptors were gathered from a man aged 30 to 39 with type 1 diabetes. The CDR3 runs from the conserved cysteine through the conserved F or W. Each record gives: clone size, V gene, J gene, D gene, CDR3 protein, CDR3 DNA. A D gene is named only where the DNA matches it firmly. The size of a clone is reported for some rows only, either as once, few or many, or as a class for expanded clones.

clone size: NA; V gene: TRBV5-4; J gene: TRBJ2-1; D gene: NA; CDR3 protein: CASSAGTNLYNEQFF; CDR3 DNA: TGTGCCAGCAGCGCCGGGACAAACCTGTACAATGAGCAGTTCTTC
clone size: NA; V gene: TRBV28; J gene: TRBJ2-2; D gene: TRBD2; CDR3 protein: CASSSLSGRADTGELFF; CDR3 DNA: TGTGCCAGCAGTTCCCTGAGCGGGAGGGCCGACACCGGGGAGCTGTTTTTT
clone size: few; V gene: TRBV2; J gene: TRBJ2-1; D gene: TRBD1; CDR3 protein: CASGQDQAIYNEQFF; CDR3 DNA: TGTGCCAGCGGACAGGATCAAGCAATTTACAATGAGCAGTTCTTC
clone size: few; V gene: TRBV4-2; J gene: TRBJ1-1; D gene: NA; CDR3 protein: CASSLWMTEAFF; CDR3 DNA: TGTGCCAGCAGCTTGTGGATGACTGAAGCTTTCTTT
clone size: NA; V gene: TRBV7-2; J gene: TRBJ2-1; D gene: TRBD2; CDR3 protein: CASSPYRTSGRGNEQFF; CDR3 DNA: TGTGCCAGCAGCCCATACCGGACTAGCGGGAGAGGGAATGAGCAGTTCTTC
clone size: NA; V gene: TRBV10-2; J gene: TRBJ2-1; D gene: TRBD2; CDR3 protein: CASTMTSGSNEQFF; CDR3 DNA: TGCGCCAGCACCATGACTAGCGGGAGTAATGAGCAGTTCTTC
clone size: NA; V gene: TRBV11-2; J gene: TRBJ2-2; D gene: NA; CDR3 protein: CASSSRGNGELFF; CDR3 DNA: TGTGCCAGCAGCTCAAGGGGCAACGGGGAGCTGTTTTTT
clone size: medium-sized; V gene: TRBV30; J gene: TRBJ2-5; D gene: NA; CDR3 protein: CAWSRQSQETQYF; CDR3 DNA: TGTGCCTGGAGCAGGCAGTCCCAAGAGACCCAGTACTTC
clone size: NA; V gene: TRBV7-6; J gene: TRBJ2-5; D gene: TRBD2; CDR3 protein: CASSLAFKASGRFETQYF; CDR3 DNA: TGTGCCAGCAGCTTAGCGTTTAAGGCTAGCGGGAGATTCGAGACCCAGTACTTC
clone size: NA; V gene: TRBV7-3; J gene: TRBJ2-7; D gene: NA; CDR3 protein: CASSPVQGSYEQYF; CDR3 DNA: TGTGCCAGCAGCCCCGTCCAGGGTTCCTACGAGCAGTACTTC
clone size: NA; V gene: TRBV7-2; J gene: TRBJ2-1; D gene: TRBD2; CDR3 protein: CASSLGLAVYNEQFF; CDR3 DNA: TGTGCCAGCAGCTTGGGACTAGCGGTATACAATGAGCAGTTCTTC